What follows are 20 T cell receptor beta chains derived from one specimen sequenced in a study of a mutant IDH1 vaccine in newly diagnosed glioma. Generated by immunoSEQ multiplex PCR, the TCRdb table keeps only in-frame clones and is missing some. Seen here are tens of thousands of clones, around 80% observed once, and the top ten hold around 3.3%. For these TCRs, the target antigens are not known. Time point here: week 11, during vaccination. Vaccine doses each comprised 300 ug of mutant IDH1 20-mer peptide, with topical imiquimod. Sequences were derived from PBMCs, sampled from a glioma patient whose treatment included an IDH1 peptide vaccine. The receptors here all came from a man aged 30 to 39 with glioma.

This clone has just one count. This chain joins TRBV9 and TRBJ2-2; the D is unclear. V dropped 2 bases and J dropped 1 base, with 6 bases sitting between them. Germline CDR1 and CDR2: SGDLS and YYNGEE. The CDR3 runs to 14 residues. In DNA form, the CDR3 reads TGTGCCAGCAGCGTGACTCAGAACACCGGGGAGCTGTTTTTT. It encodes CASSVTQNTGELFF.

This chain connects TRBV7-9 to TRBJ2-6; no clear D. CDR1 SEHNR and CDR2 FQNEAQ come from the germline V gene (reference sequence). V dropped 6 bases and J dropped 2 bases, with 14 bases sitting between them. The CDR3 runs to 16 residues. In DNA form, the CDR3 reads TGTGCCAGCAGTGACCCCCTGGTCCCTGGGGCCAACGTCCTGACTTTC. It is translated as CASSDPLVPGANVLTF.

The CDR3: CAISDRVSNTIYF. The CDR3 DNA sequence: TGTGCCATCAGTGACAGGGTTTCCAACACCATATATTTT. This chain uses TRBV10-3 with TRBJ1-3; the D gene is possibly TRBD1 (5 bases). Germline V gene data show CDR1 as ENHRY and CDR2 as SYGVKD. Trimming cost V 3 bases and J 7 bases, with 10 bases left between them. CDR3 length: 13 amino acids.

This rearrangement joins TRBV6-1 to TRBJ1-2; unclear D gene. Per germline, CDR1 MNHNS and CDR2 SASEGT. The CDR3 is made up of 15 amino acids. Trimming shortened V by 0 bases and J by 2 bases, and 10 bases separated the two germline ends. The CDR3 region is CASSEASGANYGYTF. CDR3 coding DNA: TGTGCCAGCAGTGAAGCTTCAGGAGCCAACTATGGCTACACCTTC.

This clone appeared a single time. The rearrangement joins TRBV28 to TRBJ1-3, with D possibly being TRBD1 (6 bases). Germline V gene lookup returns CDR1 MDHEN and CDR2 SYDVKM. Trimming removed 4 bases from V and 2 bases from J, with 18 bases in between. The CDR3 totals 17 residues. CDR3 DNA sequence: TGTGCCAGCAGTTCTCAGGGGAGAAGCTCCCCTGGAAACACCATATATTTT. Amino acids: CASSSQGRSSPGNTIYF.

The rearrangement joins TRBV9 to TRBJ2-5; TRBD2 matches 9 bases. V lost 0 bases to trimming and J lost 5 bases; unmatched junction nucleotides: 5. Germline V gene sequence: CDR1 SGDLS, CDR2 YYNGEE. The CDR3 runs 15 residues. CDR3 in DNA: TGTGCCAGCAGCGTAGAGGCGGGGGGGCAGGAGACCCAGTACTTC. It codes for CASSVEAGGQETQYF.

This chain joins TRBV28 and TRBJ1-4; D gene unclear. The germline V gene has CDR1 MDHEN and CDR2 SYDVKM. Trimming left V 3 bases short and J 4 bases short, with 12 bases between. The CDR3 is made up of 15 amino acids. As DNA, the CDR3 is TGTGCCAGCAGTTTTAGAAGAGGTGTTAATGAAAAACTGTTTTTT. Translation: CASSFRRGVNEKLFF.

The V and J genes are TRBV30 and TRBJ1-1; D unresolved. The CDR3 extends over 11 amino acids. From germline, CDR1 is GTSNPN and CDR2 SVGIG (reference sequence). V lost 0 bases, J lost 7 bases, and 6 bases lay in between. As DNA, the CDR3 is TGTGCCTGGAGTGTATTGGATGAAGCTTTCTTT. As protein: CAWSVLDEAFF.

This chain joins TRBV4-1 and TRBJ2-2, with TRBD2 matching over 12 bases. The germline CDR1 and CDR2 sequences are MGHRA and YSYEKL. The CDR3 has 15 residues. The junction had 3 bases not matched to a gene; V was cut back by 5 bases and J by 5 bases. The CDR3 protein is CASSEGLAGTGELFF. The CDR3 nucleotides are TGCGCCAGCAGCGAAGGACTAGCGGGAACCGGGGAGCTGTTTTTT.

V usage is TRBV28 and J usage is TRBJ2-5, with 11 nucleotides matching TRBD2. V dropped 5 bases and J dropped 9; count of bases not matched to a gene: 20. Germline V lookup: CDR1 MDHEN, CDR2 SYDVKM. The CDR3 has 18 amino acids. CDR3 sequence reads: CASSAAASGGPAGGPQYF. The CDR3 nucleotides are TGTGCCAGCAGTGCCGCGGCTAGCGGGGGGCCCGCGGGGGGTCCCCAGTACTTC. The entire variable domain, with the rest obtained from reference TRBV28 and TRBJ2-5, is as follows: DVKVTQSSRYLVKRTGEKVFLECVQDMDHENMFWYRQDPGLGLRLIYFSYDVKMKEKGDIPEGYSVSREKKERFSLILESASTNQTSMYLCASSAAASGGPAGGPQYFGPGTRLLVL.

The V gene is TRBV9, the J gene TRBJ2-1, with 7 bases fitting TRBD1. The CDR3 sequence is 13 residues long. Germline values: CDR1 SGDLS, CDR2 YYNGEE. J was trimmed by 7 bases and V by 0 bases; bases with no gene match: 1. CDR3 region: CASSVAGQNEQFF. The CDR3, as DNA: TGTGCCAGCAGCGTAGCGGGACAGAATGAGCAGTTCTTC.

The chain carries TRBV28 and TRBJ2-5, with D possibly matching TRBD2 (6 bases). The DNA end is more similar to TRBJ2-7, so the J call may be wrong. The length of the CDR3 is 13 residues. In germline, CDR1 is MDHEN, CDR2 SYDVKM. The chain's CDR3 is CASRPTSFVEQYF. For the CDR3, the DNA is TGTGCCAGCAGGCCGACTAGTTTTGTCGAGCAGTACTTC.

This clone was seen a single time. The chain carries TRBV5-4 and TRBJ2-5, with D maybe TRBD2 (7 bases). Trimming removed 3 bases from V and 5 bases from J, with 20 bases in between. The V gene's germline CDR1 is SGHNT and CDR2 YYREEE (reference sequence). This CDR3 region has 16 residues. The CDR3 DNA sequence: TGTGCCAGCAGCTCCCTTCACGGGGGGCGCGGGGAGACCCAGTACTTC. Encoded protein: CASSSLHGGRGETQYF.

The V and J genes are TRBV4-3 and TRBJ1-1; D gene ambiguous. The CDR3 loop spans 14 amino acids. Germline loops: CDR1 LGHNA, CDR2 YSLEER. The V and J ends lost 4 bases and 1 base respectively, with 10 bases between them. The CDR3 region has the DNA TGCGCCAGCAGCCGAGGACTGTCGAACACTGAAGCTTTCTTT. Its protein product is CASSRGLSNTEAFF.

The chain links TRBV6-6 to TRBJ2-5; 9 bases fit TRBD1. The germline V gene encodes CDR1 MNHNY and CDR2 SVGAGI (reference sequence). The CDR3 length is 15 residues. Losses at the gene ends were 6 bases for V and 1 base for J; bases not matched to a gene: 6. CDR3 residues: CASSLGQGGQETQYF. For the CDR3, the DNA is TGTGCCAGCAGCCTGGGACAGGGTGGCCAAGAGACCCAGTACTTC.

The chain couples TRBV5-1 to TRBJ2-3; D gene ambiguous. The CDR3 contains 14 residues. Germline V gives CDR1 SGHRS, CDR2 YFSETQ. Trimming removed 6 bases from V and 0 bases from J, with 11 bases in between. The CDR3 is CASTGHSSTDTQYF. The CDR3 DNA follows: TGCGCCAGCACTGGGCATTCTAGCACAGATACGCAGTATTTT.

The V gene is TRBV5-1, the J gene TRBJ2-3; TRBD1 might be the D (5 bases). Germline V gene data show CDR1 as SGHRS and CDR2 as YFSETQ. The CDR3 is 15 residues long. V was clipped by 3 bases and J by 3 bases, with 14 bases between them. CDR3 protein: CASSYGSQGTDTQYF. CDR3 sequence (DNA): TGCGCCAGCAGCTACGGATCCCAGGGAACAGATACGCAGTATTTT.

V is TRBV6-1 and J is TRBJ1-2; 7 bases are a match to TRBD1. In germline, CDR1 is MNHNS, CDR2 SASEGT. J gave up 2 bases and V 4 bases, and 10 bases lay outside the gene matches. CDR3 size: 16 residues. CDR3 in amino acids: CASSANRGQGNYGYTF. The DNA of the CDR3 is TGTGCCAGCAGTGCCAACAGGGGCCAGGGAAACTATGGCTACACCTTC.

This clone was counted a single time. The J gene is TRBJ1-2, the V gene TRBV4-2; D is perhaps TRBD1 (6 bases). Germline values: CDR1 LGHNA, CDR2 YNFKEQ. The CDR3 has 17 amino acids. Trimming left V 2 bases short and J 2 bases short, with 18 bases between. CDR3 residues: CASSQLGQLGANYGYTF. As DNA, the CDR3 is TGTGCCAGCAGCCAACTGGGACAACTGGGGGCCAACTATGGCTACACCTTC.

The CDR3 DNA is TGTGCCAGCAAGCCCATGGACAGGGGTAAAGCTTTCTTT. Translation gives CASKPMDRGKAFF. The chain links TRBV6-6 to TRBJ1-1, with 9 nucleotides matching TRBD1. There are 13 residues in the CDR3. Germline assignment: CDR1 MNHNY and CDR2 SVGAGI (reference sequence). V trimming: 7 bases; J trimming: 9 bases; junction bases outside the gene matches: 9.